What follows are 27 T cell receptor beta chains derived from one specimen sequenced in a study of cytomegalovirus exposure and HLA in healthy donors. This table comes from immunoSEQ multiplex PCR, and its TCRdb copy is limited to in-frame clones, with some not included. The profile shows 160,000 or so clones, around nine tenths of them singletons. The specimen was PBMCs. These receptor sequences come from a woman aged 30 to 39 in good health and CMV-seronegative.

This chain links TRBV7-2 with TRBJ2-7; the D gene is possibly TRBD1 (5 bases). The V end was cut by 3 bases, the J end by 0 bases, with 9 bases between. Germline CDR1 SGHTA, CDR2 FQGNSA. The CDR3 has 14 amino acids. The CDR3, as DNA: TGTGCCAGCAGCTTCCAGGGTAGCTCCTACGAGCAGTACTTC. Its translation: CASSFQGSSYEQYF.

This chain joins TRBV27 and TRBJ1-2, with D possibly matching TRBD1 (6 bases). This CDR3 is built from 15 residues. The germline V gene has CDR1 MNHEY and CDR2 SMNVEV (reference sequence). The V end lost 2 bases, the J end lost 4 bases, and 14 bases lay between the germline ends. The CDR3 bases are TGTGCCAGCAGTTTAGACCCGGACAGCTCCTATGGCTACACCTTC. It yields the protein CASSLDPDSSYGYTF.

The CDR3 region is CASSRELLAGNTIYF. In nucleotides, the CDR3 is TGTGCCAGTAGTAGGGAGTTATTAGCTGGAAACACCATATATTTT. J is TRBJ1-3 and V is TRBV19; no reliable D call. The CDR3 has 15 amino acids. V lost 4 bases to trimming and J lost 2 bases, with 12 bases between them. Germline assignment: CDR1 LNHDA and CDR2 SQIVND (reference sequence).

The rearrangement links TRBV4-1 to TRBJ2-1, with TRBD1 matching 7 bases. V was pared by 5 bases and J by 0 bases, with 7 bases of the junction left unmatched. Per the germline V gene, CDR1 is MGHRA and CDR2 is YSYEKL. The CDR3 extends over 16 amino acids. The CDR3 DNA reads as TGCGCCAGCAGCGCACCCGGACAGGACTCCTACAATGAGCAGTTCTTC. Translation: CASSAPGQDSYNEQFF.

The CDR3 DNA follows: TGTGCCAGCAGGCCAGGCGAGACCGGCGGGGATGAGCAGTTCTTC. Translating gives CASRPGETGGDEQFF. The V call is TRBV14, the J call TRBJ2-1, with a tentative D call TRBD2 (6 bases). V was clipped by 6 bases and J by 8 bases, with 20 bases between them. This CDR3 has 15 amino acids. Germline V CDR1 and CDR2: SGHDN, FVKESK.

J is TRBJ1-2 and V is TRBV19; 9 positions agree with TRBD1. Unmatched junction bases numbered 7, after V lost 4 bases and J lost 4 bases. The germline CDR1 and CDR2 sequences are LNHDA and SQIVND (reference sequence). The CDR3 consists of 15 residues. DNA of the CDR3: TGTGCCAGTAGTACAGACAGGGGGGTCGGCTATGGCTACACCTTC. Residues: CASSTDRGVGYGYTF. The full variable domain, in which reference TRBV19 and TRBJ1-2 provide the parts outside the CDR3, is DGGITQSPKYLFRKEGQNVTLSCEQNLNHDAMYWYRQDPGQGLRLIYYSQIVNDFQKGDIAEGYSVSREKKESFPLTVTSAQKNPTAFYLCASSTDRGVGYGYTFGSGTRLTVV.

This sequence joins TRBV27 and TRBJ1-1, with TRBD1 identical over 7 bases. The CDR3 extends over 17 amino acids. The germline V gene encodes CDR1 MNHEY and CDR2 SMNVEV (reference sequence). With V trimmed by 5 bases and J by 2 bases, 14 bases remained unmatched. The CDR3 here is CASSGVRFRGTNTEAFF. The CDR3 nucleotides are TGTGCCAGCAGTGGGGTCCGGTTCAGGGGGACTAACACTGAAGCTTTCTTT.

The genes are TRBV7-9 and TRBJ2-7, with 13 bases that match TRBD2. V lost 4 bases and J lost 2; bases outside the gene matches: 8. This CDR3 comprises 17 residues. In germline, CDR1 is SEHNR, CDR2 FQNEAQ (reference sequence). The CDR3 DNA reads TGTGCCAGCAGCTCTGGACTAGCGGGGGAGAATACCTACGAGCAGTACTTC. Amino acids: CASSSGLAGENTYEQYF.

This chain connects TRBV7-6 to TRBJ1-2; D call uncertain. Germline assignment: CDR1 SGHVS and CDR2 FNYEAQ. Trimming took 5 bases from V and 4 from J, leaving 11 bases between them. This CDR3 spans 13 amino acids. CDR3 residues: CASSTYGAYGYTF. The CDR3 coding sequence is TGTGCCAGCAGCACGTACGGAGCCTATGGCTACACCTTC.

CDR3: CASSLQRGRGRTDTQYF. Written as DNA, the CDR3 is TGTGCCAGCAGCCTCCAGCGAGGGCGGGGTCGCACAGATACGCAGTATTTT. The rearrangement uses TRBV14 and TRBJ2-3; possibly TRBD2 for D (6 bases). The CDR3 is 17 amino acids. From germline, CDR1 is SGHDN and CDR2 FVKESK. V lost 4 bases and J 1 base, leaving 18 bases between the germline ends.

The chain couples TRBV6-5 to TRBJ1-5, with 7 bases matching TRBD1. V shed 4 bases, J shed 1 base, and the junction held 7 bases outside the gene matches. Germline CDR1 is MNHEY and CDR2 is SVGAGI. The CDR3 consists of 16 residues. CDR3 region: CASSSRPDRSNQPQHF. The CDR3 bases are TGTGCCAGCAGTTCTCGGCCGGACAGGAGCAATCAGCCCCAGCATTTT.

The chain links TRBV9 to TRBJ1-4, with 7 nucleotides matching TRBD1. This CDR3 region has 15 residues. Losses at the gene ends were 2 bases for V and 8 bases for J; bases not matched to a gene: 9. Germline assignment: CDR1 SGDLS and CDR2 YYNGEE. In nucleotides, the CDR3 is TGTGCCAGCAGCGTGGAGACAGGGTCGAGGGAAAAACTGTTTTTT. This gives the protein CASSVETGSREKLFF.

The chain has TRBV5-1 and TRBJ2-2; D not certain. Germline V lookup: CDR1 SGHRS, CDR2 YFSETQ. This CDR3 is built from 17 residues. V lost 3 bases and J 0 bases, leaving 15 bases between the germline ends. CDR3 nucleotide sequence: TGCGCCAGCAGCTCCACCTTCCCAGAACCGAACACCGGGGAGCTGTTTTTT. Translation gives CASSSTFPEPNTGELFF. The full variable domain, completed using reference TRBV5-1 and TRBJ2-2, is KAGVTQTPRYLIKTRGQQVTLSCSPISGHRSVSWYQQTPGQGLQFLFEYFSETQRNKGNFPGRFSGRQFSNSRSEMNVSTLELGDSALYLCASSSTFPEPNTGELFFGEGSRLTVL.

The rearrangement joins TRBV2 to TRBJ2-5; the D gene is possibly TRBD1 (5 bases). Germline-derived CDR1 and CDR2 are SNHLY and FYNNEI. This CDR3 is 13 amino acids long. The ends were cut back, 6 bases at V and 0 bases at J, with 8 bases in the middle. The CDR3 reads CASRGHNQETQYF. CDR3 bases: TGTGCCAGCAGGGGGCACAACCAAGAGACCCAGTACTTC.

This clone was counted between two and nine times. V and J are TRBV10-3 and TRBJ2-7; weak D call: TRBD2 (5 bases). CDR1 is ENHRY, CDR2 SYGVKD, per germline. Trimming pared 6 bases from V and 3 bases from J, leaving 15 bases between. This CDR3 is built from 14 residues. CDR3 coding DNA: TGTGCCATCAGCTCAGCAAGCGGCGACTACGAGCAGTACTTC. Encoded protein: CAISSASGDYEQYF.

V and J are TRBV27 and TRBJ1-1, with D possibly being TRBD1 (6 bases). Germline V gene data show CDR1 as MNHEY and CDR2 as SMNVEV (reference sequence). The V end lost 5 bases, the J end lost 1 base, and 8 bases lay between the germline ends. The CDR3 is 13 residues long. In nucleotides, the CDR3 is TGTGCCAGCAGTCGGACAGAGAACACTGAAGCTTTCTTT. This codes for CASSRTENTEAFF.

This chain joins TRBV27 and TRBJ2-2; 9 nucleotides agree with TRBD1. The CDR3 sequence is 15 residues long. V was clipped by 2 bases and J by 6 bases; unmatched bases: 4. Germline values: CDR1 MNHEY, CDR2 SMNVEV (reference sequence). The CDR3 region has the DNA TGTGCCAGCAGTTTAAGGGACAGGGATCCCGGGGAGCTGTTTTTT. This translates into CASSLRDRDPGELFF.

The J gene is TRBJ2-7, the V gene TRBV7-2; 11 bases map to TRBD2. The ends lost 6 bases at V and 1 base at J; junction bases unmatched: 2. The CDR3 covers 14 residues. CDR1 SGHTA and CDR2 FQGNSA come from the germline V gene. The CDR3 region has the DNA TGTGCCAGCAGGTCTAGCGGGGGGTCCTACGAGCAGTACTTC. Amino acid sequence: CASRSSGGSYEQYF.

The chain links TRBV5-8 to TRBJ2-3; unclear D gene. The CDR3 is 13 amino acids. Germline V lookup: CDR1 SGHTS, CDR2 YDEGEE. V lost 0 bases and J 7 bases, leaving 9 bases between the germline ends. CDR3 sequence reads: CASSLALLNTQYF. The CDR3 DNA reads TGTGCCAGCAGCTTGGCTCTACTGAATACGCAGTATTTT. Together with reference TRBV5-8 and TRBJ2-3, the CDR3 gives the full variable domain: EAGVTQSPTHLIKTRGQQATLRCSPISGHTSVYWYQQALGLGLQFLLWYDEGEERNRGNFPPRFSGRQFPNYSSELNVNALELEDSALYLCASSLALLNTQYFGPGTRLTVL.

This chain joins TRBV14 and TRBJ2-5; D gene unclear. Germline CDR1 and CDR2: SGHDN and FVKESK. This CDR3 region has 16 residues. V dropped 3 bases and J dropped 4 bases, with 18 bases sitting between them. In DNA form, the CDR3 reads TGTGCCAGCAGCCACCCCGTGTCAAGAGTCGGAGAGACCCAGTACTTC. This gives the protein CASSHPVSRVGETQYF.

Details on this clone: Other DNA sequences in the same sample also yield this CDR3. CDR3 nucleotide sequence: TGTGCCAGCAGCTTTGGAGGGAACACTGAAGCTTTCTTT. Its protein is CASSFGGNTEAFF. The rearrangement uses TRBV7-9 and TRBJ1-1; D is unresolved. Between the trimmed V and J ends, which lost 3 bases and 1 base, there was a span of 6 bases. Looked up from germline, CDR1 is SEHNR and CDR2 is FQNEAQ (reference sequence). The length of the CDR3 is 13 residues.

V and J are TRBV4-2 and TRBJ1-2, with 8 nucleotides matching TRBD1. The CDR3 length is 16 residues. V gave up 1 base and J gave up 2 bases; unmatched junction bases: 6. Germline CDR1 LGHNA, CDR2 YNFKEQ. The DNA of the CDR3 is TGTGCCAGCAGCCAAGGGAGGACAGGGACCAACTATGGCTACACCTTC. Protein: CASSQGRTGTNYGYTF.

The CDR3 nucleotides read TGTGCCAGCAGTCAGGGGGACTACCAAGAGACCCAGTACTTC. Translating it yields CASSQGDYQETQYF. This chain uses TRBV27 with TRBJ2-5; D might be TRBD1 (7 bases). The CDR3 has 14 residues. Looked up from germline, CDR1 is MNHEY and CDR2 is SMNVEV (reference sequence). The V end was cut by 5 bases, the J end by 0 bases, with 10 bases between.

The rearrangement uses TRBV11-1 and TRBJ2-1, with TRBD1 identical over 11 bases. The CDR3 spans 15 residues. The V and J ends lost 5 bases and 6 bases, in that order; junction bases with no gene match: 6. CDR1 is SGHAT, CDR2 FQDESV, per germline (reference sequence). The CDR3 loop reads CASSAGTGGSNEQFF. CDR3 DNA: TGTGCCAGCAGCGCTGGGACAGGGGGAAGCAATGAGCAGTTCTTC.

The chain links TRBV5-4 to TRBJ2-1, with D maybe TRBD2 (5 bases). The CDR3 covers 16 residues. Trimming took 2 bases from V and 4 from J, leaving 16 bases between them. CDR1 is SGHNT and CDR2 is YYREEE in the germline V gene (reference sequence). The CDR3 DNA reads TGTGCCAGCAGCTTCAAAACAGCGGCAGATTACAATGAGCAGTTCTTC. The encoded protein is CASSFKTAADYNEQFF.

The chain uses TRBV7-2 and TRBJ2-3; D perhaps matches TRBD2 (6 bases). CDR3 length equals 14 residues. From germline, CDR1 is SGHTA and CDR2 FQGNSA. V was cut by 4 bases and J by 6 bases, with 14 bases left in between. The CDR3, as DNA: TGTGCCAGCAGCTGGGACGGGAGCGGGGATACGCAGTATTTT. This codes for CASSWDGSGDTQYF.

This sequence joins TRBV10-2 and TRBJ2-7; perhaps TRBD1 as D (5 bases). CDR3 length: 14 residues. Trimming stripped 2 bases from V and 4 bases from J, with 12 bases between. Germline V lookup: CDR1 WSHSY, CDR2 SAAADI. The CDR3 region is CASSEEGAIYEQYF. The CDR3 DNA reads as TGCGCCAGCAGTGAGGAAGGGGCAATTTACGAGCAGTACTTC.